The TCR beta chain described here comes from a study of HIV-infected children after antiretroviral therapy interruption. Unique molecular identifiers were included in an RNA-based 3' RACE TCR library. Each CDR3 protein is one row after TCRdb ran MiXCR on the 3' RACE reads. The data show about 89,000 distinct CDR3 sequences, with about 7.2% seen just once and roughly 1.1% held by the top ten. The sample's treatment: PENTA 11 planned treatment interruption arm or continuous ART arm. Source: CD45RA+ CD4+ T cells from PBMCs, pooled from several time points, taken from a donor given antiretroviral therapy, either interrupted or continuous. Sample subset: naive CD4+ CD45RA+ CD45RO- T cells. This clonotype originated in a pool of human donors with HIV.

CDR3 DNA: TGTGCCAGCAGCTTAGCGAGCGAGTACCAACGACAGTTCTTC. Its protein is CASSLASEYQRQFF. V and J are TRBV7-2 and TRBJ2-1; the D is unclear. Per germline, CDR1 SGHTA and CDR2 FQGNSA. There are 14 residues in the CDR3. The V end was cut by 0 bases, the J end by 13 bases, with 16 bases between.